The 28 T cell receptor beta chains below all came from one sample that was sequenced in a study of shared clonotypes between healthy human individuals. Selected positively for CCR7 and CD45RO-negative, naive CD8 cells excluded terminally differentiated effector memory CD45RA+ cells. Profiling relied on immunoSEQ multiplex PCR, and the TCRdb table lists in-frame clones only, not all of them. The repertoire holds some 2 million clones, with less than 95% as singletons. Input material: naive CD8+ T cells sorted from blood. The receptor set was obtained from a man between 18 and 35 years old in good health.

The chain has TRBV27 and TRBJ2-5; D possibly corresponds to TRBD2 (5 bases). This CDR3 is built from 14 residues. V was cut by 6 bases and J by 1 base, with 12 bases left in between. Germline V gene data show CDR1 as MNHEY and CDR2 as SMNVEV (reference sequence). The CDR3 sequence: CASRSRALQETQYF. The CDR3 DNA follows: TGTGCCAGCAGATCGAGGGCCCTCCAAGAGACCCAGTACTTC.

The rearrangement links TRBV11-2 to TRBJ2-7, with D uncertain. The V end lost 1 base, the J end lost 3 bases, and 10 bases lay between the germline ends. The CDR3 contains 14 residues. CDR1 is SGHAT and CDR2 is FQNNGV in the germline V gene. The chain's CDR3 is CASSLGLGLYEQYF. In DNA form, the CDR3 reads TGTGCCAGCAGCTTAGGCCTGGGCCTCTACGAGCAGTACTTC.

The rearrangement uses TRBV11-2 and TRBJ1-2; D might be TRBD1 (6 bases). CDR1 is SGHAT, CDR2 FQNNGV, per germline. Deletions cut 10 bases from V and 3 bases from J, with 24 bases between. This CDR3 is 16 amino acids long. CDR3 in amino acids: CATTGKMGGSYYGYTF. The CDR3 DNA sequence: TGTGCCACCACGGGAAAGATGGGGGGCTCCTACTATGGCTACACCTTC.

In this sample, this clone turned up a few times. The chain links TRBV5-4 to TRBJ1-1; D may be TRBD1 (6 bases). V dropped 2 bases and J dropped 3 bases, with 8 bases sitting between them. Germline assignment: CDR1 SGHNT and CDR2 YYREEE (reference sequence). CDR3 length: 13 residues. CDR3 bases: TGTGCCAGCAGCTTTGGGACACACACTGAAGCTTTCTTT. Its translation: CASSFGTHTEAFF.

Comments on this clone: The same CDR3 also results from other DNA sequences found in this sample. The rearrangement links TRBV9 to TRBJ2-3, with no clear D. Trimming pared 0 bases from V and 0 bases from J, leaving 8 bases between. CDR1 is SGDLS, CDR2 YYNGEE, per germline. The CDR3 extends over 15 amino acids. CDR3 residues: CASSVVAGSTDTQYF. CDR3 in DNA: TGTGCCAGCAGCGTAGTCGCCGGGAGCACAGATACGCAGTATTTT.

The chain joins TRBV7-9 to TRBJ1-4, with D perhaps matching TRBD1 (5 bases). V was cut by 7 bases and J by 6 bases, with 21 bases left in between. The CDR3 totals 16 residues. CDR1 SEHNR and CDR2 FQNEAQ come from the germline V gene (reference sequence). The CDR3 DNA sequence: TGTGCCAGCACCTCAGGGTTGGCTTCCCCCGATGAAAAACTGTTTTTT. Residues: CASTSGLASPDEKLFF.

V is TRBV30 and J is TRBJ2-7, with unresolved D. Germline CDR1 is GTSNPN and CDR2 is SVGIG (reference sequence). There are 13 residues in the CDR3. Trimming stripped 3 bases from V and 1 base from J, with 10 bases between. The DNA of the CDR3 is TGTGCCTGGAGCCCCGTAGGGTCCTACGAGCAGTACTTC. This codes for CAWSPVGSYEQYF. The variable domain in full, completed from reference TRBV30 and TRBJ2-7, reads SQTIHQWPATLVQPVGSPLSLECTVEGTSNPNLYWYRQAAGRGLQLLFYSVGIGQISSEVPQNLSASRPQDRQFILSSKKLLLSDSGFYLCAWSPVGSYEQYFGPGTRLTVT.

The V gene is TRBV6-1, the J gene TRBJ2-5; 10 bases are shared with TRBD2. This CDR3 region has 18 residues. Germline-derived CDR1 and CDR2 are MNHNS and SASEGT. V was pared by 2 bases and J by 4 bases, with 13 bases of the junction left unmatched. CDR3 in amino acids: CASSESLSGRAGVETQYF. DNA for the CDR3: TGTGCCAGCAGTGAATCTCTCAGCGGGAGGGCCGGGGTAGAGACCCAGTACTTC.

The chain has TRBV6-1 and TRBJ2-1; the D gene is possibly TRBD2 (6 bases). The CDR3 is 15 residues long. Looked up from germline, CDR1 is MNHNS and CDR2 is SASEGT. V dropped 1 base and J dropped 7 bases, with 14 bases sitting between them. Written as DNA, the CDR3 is TGTGCCAGCAGTGAAGGGCCCTCGGAGGGGAATGAGCAGTTCTTC. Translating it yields CASSEGPSEGNEQFF.

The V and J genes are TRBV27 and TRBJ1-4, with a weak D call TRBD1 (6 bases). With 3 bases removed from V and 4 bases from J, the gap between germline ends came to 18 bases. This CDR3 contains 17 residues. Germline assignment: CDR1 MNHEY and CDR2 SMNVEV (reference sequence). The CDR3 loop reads CASSFRPDRESNEKLFF. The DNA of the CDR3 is TGTGCCAGCAGTTTTCGGCCGGACAGAGAGAGTAATGAAAAACTGTTTTTT.

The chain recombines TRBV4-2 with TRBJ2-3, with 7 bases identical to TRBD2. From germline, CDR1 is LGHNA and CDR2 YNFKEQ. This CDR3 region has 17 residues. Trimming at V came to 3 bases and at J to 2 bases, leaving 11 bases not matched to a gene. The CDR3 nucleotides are TGTGCCAGCAGCCATGCCCCCGGGACTACGGTCACAGATACGCAGTATTTT. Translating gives CASSHAPGTTVTDTQYF.

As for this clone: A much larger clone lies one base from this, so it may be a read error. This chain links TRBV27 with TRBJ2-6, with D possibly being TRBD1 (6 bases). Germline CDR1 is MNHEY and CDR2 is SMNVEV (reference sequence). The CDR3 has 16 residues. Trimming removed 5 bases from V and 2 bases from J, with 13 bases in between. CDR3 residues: CASSPTGSAGANVLTF. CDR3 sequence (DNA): TGTGCCAGCAGTCCTACAGGGAGCGCTGGGGCCAACGTCCTGACTTTC.

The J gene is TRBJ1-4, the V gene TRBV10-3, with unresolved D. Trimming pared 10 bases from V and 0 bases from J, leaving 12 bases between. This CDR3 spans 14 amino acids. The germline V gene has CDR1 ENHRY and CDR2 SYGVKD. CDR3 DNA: TGTGCCAAAATCAACCGCGCAACTAATGAAAAACTGTTTTTT. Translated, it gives CAKINRATNEKLFF.

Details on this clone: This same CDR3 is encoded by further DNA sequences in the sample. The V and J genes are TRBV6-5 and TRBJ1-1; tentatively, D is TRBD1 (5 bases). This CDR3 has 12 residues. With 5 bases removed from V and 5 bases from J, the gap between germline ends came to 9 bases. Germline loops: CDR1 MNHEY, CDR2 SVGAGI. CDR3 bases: TGTGCCAGCAGTACCCAGGGTACTGAAGCTTTCTTT. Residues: CASSTQGTEAFF.

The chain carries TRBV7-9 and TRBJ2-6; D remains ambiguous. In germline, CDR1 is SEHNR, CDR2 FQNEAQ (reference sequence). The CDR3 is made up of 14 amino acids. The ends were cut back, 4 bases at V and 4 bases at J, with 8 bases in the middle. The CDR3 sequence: CASSSSTGANVLTF. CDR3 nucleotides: TGTGCCAGCAGCTCCTCGACAGGGGCCAACGTCCTGACTTTC.

The CDR3 DNA reads as TGTGCCAGCAGCTTGGGACAGGGAGGGTTAGGTGCGGAGACCCAGTACTTC. It translates to CASSLGQGGLGAETQYF. The chain recombines TRBV5-5 with TRBJ2-5; TRBD1 or TRBD2 may be the D gene (7 bases each). The CDR3 covers 17 residues. Deletions cut 0 bases from V and 5 bases from J, with 20 bases between. Germline assignment: CDR1 SGHKS and CDR2 YYEKEE (reference sequence).

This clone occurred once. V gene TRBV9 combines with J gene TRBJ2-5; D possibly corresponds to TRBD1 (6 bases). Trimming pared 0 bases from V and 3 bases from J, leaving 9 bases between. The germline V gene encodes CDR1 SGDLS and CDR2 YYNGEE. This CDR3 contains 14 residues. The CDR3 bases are TGTGCCAGCAGCGTAGGGACAGTAAAAGAGACCCAGTACTTC. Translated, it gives CASSVGTVKETQYF.

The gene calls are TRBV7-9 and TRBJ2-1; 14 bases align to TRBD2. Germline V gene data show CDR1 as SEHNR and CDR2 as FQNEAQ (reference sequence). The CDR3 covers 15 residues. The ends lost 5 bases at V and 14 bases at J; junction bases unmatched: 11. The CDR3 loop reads CASSQGLAGDNREFF. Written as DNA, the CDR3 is TGTGCCAGCAGCCAGGGACTAGCGGGAGACAATCGGGAGTTCTTC. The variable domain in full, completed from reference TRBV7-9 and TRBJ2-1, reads DTGVSQNPRHKITKRGQNVTFRCDPISEHNRLYWYRQTLGQGPEFLTYFQNEAQLEKSRLLSDRFSAERPKGSFSTLEIQRTEQGDSAMYLCASSQGLAGDNREFFGPGTRLTVL.

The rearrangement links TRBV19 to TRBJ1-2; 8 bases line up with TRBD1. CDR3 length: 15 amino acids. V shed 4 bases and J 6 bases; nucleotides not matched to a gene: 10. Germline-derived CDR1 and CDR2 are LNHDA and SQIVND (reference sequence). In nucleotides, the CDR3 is TGTGCCAGTAGTAACTCCCCAGGGGGCGCGGATGGCTACACCTTC. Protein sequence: CASSNSPGGADGYTF.

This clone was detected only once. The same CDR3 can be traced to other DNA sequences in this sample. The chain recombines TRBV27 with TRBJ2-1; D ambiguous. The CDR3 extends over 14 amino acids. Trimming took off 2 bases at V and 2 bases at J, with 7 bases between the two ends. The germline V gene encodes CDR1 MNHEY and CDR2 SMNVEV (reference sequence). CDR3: CASSLGTPYNEQFF. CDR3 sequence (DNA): TGTGCCAGCAGTTTAGGAACCCCCTACAATGAGCAGTTCTTC.

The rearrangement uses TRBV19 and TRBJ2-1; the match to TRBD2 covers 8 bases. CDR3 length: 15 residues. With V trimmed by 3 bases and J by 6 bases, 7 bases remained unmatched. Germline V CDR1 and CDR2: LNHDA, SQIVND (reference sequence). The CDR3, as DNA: TGTGCCAGTAGTATTACGGGGGGGCCGTCCAATGAGCAGTTCTTC. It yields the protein CASSITGGPSNEQFF.

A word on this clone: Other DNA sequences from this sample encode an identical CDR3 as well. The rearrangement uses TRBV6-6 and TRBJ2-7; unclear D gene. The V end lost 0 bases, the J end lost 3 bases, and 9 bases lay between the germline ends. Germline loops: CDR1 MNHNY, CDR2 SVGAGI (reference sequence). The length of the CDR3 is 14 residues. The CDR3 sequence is CASSYSGGVYEQYF. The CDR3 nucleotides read TGTGCCAGCAGTTACTCAGGCGGAGTCTACGAGCAGTACTTC.

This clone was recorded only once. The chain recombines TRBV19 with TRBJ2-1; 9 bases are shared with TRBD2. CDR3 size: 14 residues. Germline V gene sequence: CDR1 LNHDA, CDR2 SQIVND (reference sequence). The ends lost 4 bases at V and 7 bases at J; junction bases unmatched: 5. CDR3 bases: TGTGCCAGTAGTACCCTCGGACTAGCGAATGAGCAGTTCTTC. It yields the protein CASSTLGLANEQFF.

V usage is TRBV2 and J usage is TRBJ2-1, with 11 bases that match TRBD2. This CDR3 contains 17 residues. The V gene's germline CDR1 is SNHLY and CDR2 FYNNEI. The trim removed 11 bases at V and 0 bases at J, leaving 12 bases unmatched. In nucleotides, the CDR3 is TGTGCCGGACAAACTAATCTAGCGGGAGGCTCCTACAATGAGCAGTTCTTC. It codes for CAGQTNLAGGSYNEQFF. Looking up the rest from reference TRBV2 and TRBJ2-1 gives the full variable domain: EPEVTQTPSHQVTQMGQEVILRCVPISNHLYFYWYRQILGQKVEFLVSFYNNEISEKSEIFDDQFSVERPDGSNFTLKIRSTKLEDSAMYFCAGQTNLAGGSYNEQFFGPGTRLTVL.

In nucleotides, the CDR3 is TGTGCCAGCAGCAACCCCGGGGGGGACGAGCAGTACTTC. This encodes CASSNPGGDEQYF. The rearrangement links TRBV28 to TRBJ2-7; 8 bases match TRBD2. This CDR3 comprises 13 residues. V gave up 6 bases and J gave up 5 bases; unmatched junction bases: 6. Germline V gene lookup returns CDR1 MDHEN and CDR2 SYDVKM.

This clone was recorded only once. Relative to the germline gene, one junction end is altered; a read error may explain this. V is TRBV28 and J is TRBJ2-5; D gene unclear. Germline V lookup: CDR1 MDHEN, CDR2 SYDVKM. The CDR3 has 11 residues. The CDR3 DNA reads TGTGCCAGCAGTTTCTCCCAGACCCGGTACTTC. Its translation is CASSFSQTRYF.

CDR3 in amino acids: CASSPGPFNEKLFF. CDR3 sequence (DNA): TGTGCCAGCAGCCCTGGGCCCTTCAATGAAAAACTGTTTTTT. The chain uses TRBV27 and TRBJ1-4; no clear D gene. Germline CDR1 and CDR2: MNHEY and SMNVEV (reference sequence). Between the trimmed V and J ends, which lost 6 bases and 5 bases, there was a span of 13 bases. The CDR3 spans 14 residues.

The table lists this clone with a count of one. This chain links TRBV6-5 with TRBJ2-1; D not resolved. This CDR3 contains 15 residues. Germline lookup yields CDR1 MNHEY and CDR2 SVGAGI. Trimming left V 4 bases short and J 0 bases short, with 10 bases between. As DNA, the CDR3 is TGTGCCAGCAGTTGGACCCTCCACTCCTACAATGAGCAGTTCTTC. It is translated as CASSWTLHSYNEQFF.